Given below is one TCR beta chain in context. The antigen this receptor binds is unknown. No base quality values were provided; no much bigger clone lies one nucleotide off. To prepare the library, the immunoSEQ multiplex PCR assay was applied. For most patients, genomic DNA was isolated with the Qiagen DNeasy Blood and Tissue Kit and sent frozen to Adaptive Biotechnologies for TCR sequencing. Adaptive Biotechnologies carried out high-throughput TCR-beta CDR3 sequencing of genomic DNA for most patients. Turning to the authors' computational methods: Adaptive's ImmunoSEQ software supplied the TCR sequencing data for 18 patients, while MiXCR and VDJtools were used to process a few other patients. To correct CD4 versus CD8 sorting errors, sequences present in both subsets at a frequency ratio below 5:1 were removed. Because the origin of CDR3 nucleotide sequences shared between donor and recipient could not be assigned, those sequences were removed. At least 2-fold expansion over unstimulated cells and a minimum CFSE-low frequency of 0.002% (template counts) or 0.001% (read counts) were required for clones to be classified as alloreactive. Clones detected in sequenced pre-transplant spleen, lymph node, or MLR CFSE-low populations of the donor or recipient were defined as mappable. Cumulative frequency of alloreactive clones was calculated as a percentage of all sequences weighted by copy number. Drawn from immuneACCESS, this table holds only the in-frame rearrangements with V and J called that TCRdb kept. Clones are partly lost; checked studies trace under half to an unresolved V gene and leave the rest unexplained. The D gene and trimming were derived from the DNA, and the V and J assignments and clone size from that table. Across this sample there are 88,000 or so clones, with roughly 90% seen only once. The biggest ten clones account for around 0.1% of the sample.

What the time point label conveys for this sample: cells obtained before transplantation from donor or recipient. CD3+CD4+ and CD3+CD8+ populations were FACS-sorted from unstimulated pre-transplant donor and recipient cells taken from spleen or lymph nodes. The sample belongs to a study of graft-versus-host responses after intestinal transplantation (dated by TCRdb to the early 2020s). Context from the whole study: The transplants that recipients received were multivisceral, liver-intestinal, or isolated intestinal. To identify alloreactive clones, pre-transplant mixed lymphocyte reaction products were sequenced and then compared with unstimulated pre-transplant donor and recipient T cells. After intestinal transplantation, graft-versus-host and host-versus-graft alloreactive T cell clones in the graft, circulation and bone marrow were tracked using bulk TCR-beta CDR3 sequencing. Samples from a few later patients were sequenced in-house on an Illumina MiSeq with MiXCR processing rather than by the commercial service. The cohort enrolled approximately 24 intestinal transplant recipients, one of whom was a retransplant, and a few patients without pretransplant specimens were excluded. Every recipient was given anti-thymocyte globulin induction, then maintenance tacrolimus and steroids for 2 to 4 years. A peak of at least 4% donor T cells among recipient peripheral blood mononuclear cells was the definition used for donor T cell macrochimerism. Points the paper makes about the study in general: GvH clones were found in recipient bone marrow, and some of the GvH clones appeared earlier in ileal mucosa or blood, which is consistent with an intestinal mucosal origin. Peak levels of circulating GvH clones were associated with declines in HvG clones early after transplant. High GvH to HvG T cell clonal ratios were observed in the allografts of patients with donor T cell macrochimerism. Conclusions were limited by the relatively low number and heterogeneity of intestinal transplant patients.

There are 14 amino acids in the CDR3, from cysteine to phenylalanine inclusive. Only the CDR3 part of the read is kept: 42 bases, read in frame from the first base. From a lookup of the germline V gene, CDR1 and CDR2 are SNHLY and FYNNEI. V and J are truncated by 6 bases and 4 bases respectively, leaving an intervening sequence of 13 bases. Source: unstimulated CD4+ T cells sorted from spleen or lymph node cells, taken before intestinal transplant. Recombination linked TRBV2 to TRBJ1-5; TRBD1 is possibly the D segment (5 matching bases). This TCR derives from a human donor who received an intestinal transplant. At the DNA level, the sequence is TGTGCCAGCAGCGTCGCCAGGGATAATCAGCCCCAGCATTTT. The resulting protein is CASSVARDNQPQHF. The reference TRBV2 and TRBJ1-5 proteins fill in what lies around the CDR3, so the full variable domain reads EPEVTQTPSHQVTQMGQEVILRCVPISNHLYFYWYRQILGQKVEFLVSFYNNEISEKSEIFDDQFSVERPDGSNFTLKIRSTKLEDSAMYFCASSVARDNQPQHFGDGTRLSIL.